This T cell receptor beta chain was sequenced during a study of T cells in Graves' hyperthyroidism and ophthalmopathy. Amplified regions were TCR beta CDR3 sequences from RNA transcripts. With the HTBI primer set, the TCR CDR3 went through a first round of RT-PCR. Using its own MiXCR run on the multiplex PCR reads, TCRdb lists one record per CDR3 protein. The profile shows a few hundred thousand distinct CDR3 sequences, approximately 44% of them singletons. The germline V gene encodes CDR1 SGDLS and CDR2 YYNGEE. J was trimmed by 2 bases and V by 3 bases; bases with no gene match: 10. The CDR3 is made up of 16 amino acids.

The receptor's source is a woman aged 18-29 years with Graves' hyperthyroidism. The sample taken for sequencing was peripheral blood or thyroid tissue (not recorded which). The chain joins TRBV9 to TRBJ1-1, with 7 bases matching TRBD1. CDR3 DNA sequence: TGTGCCAGCAGCGGAGGTTATGGGACAGTTAACACTGAAGCTTTCTTT. Amino acid sequence: CASSGGYGTVNTEAFF.